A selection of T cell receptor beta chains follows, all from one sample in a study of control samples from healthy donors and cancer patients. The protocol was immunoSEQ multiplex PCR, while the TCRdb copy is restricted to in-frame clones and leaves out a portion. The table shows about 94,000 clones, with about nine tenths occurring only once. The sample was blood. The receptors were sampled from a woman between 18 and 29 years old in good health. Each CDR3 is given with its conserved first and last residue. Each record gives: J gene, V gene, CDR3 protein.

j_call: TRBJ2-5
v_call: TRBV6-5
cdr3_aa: CASSPGAEETQYF

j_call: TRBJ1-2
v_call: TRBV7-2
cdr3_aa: CASSSYIQGQEGYTF

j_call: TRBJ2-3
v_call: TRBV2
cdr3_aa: CASSPRTSGGTDTQYF

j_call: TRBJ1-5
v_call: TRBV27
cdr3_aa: CASSTDRASQPQHF

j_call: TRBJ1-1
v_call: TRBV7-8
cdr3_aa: CASSLRQGAHTEAFF

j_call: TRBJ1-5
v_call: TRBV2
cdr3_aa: CASSKIGGDQPQHF

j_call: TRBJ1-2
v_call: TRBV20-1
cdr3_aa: CSASMRSNYGYTF

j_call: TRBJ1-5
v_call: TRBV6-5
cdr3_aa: CASRHVSDQPQHF

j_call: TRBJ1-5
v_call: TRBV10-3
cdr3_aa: CAISEATDNQPQHF

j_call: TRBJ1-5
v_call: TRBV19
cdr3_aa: CASSIKDRGKSNQPQHF

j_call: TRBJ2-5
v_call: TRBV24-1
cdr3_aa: CATSTGGDETQYF

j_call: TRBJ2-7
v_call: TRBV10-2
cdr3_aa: CASSEGGGNEQYF

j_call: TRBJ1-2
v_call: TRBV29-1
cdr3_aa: CSVEYKAYGYTF

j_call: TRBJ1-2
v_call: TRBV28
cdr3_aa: CASSGPGATHYGYTF

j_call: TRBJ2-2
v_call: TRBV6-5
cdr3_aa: CAIPEGQANTGELFF